This T cell receptor (beta chain) was found in a study of cytomegalovirus exposure and HLA in healthy donors. The CDR3 consists of 14 residues. The ends lost 6 bases at V and 5 bases at J; junction bases unmatched: 8. CDR1 is MDHEN and CDR2 is SYDVKM in the germline V gene. At the time of sampling, donors were nominally healthy, though unrecorded immune exposures were likely. Both 60 Vbeta primers and 13 Jbeta primers went into the PCR. The method was immunoSEQ multiplex PCR; TCRdb's version includes in-frame clones alone and lacks a portion of them. The profile shows 90,000 to 140,000 clones, around 75% of them singletons. As for this clone: Antigen: not known.

Study-level findings and limits: The Asian-associated ancestry cluster reportedly had fewer N-insertions than the approximately 670-donor mean in a later analysis.

The TCR comes from a man aged 25 to 45 in good health and CMV-seropositive. The gene calls are TRBV28 and TRBJ1-2; 8 bases fit TRBD1. Sequencing used PBMCs. The CDR3 sequence is CASRETGVGYGYTF. DNA of the CDR3: TGTGCCAGCAGAGAGACAGGGGTGGGGTATGGCTACACCTTC.